These 2 T cell receptor beta chains were all obtained from the same sample, sequenced in a study of T cells after yellow fever vaccination. From the 5' RACE reads, TCRdb called clonotypes with MiXCR, one entry per CDR3 protein. This sample carries approximately 580,000 distinct CDR3 sequences, about a sixth of them seen once, and the ten largest clones take roughly 17%. This specimen consisted of PBMCs, obtained 4 to 6 days after the first yellow fever vaccination. Receptors originate from a man aged 18-30 years who received the YFV17D yellow fever vaccine.

V is TRBV6-1 and J is TRBJ1-1; D may be TRBD1 (6 bases). Germline V gene lookup returns CDR1 MNHNS and CDR2 SASEGT. Trimming removed 0 bases at V and 0 bases at J, with 17 bases between. The CDR3 sequence is 18 residues long. The CDR3 bases are TGTGCCAGCAGTGAAGCGGAGGTGGGCAGGGGCATGAACACTGAAGCTTTCTTT. Translating gives CASSEAEVGRGMNTEAFF.

The V gene is TRBV7-9, the J gene TRBJ1-1; D remains ambiguous. Germline V gene sequence: CDR1 SEHNR, CDR2 FQNEAQ (reference sequence). The CDR3 sequence is 14 residues long. Trimming removed 1 base from V and 3 bases from J, with 9 bases in between. This CDR3 is CASSLGQTDTEAFF. CDR3 DNA: TGTGCCAGCAGCTTAGGCCAGACTGACACTGAAGCTTTCTTT.